Sequencing of this T cell receptor beta chain was carried out in a study of immune evolution from preneoplasia to lung adenocarcinoma (TCRdb year 2021). Regarding the study in general: HLA loss of heterozygosity was observed in about 7%, 15% and 30% of AIS, MIA and ADC lesions, respectively, and was not observed in any AAH lesions. Resected precursor lesions (AAH, AIS, MIA) and invasive adenocarcinomas were compared with paired morphologically normal lung tissue. The study used immune gene expression, TCR sequencing and multiplex immunofluorescence to profile the immune contexture of lung adenocarcinoma precursors and invasive adenocarcinoma. Sample size was based on specimen availability rather than a prior power calculation. In total, the cohort included some 50 patients with pulmonary nodules, all of whom underwent surgical resection. TCR sequencing data were obtained from approximately 50 patients. The study reported that around 100 samples were used for TCR sequencing. POLYSOLVER was used to infer Class I HLA alleles from exome data, while LOHHLA was used to detect allele-specific HLA loss. The immune data were combined with whole exome sequencing and methylation data from the same cohort of nodules. General study outcomes and caveats: Clonality was highest in normal lung, while later-stage lesions appeared to show lower clonality but higher T cell density and diversity. KRAS-mutant nodules showed the highest T cell clonality compared with EGFR-mutant or double wild-type lesions. Top T cell clone frequencies were highest in normal lung and appeared to decrease progressively from AAH through AIS, MIA and invasive adenocarcinoma. The findings were based on association rather than direct causation, and larger cohorts with long-term follow-up and longitudinal biopsies were deemed needed. Because all patients were from Japan and China, applicability to Western populations was uncertain.

V is shortened by 8 bases, J by 7 bases, and the region joining them spans 9 bases. From the cysteine through the phenylalanine, the CDR3 covers 11 amino acids. The read is trimmed to its CDR3 DNA, 33 bases read in frame from base 1. Based on the germline V gene (reference sequence), the CDR1 and CDR2 sequences are SEHNR and FQNEAQ. A word on this clone: This receptor's antigen is unknown. No base quality values were provided; no much bigger clone lies one nucleotide off.

The patients had resection in Japan or China between the mid-2010s and the late 2010s. Two lung cancer pathologists independently confirmed the histologic diagnosis of each case on H&E slides. Macro-dissection after pathologic assessment enriched premalignant or tumor cells for nucleic acid extraction. FFPE tissue was used for DNA isolation with the AllPrep DNA/RNA FFPE Kit. The immunoSEQ hsTCRbeta Kit was used to sequence TCR beta CDR3 regions from DNA. From the authors' description of their analysis: TCR sequencing data were analysed with the ImmunoSEQ Analyzer. T cell clonality was defined as 1 minus Pielou's evenness computed on productive rearrangements. To measure T cell diversity, the inverse Simpson index was applied to productive templates. T cell density was TCR beta template counts normalized to usable DNA, estimated by amplifying and sequencing housekeeping genes. Two-sided Kruskal-Wallis tests were used to compare TCR metrics between histologic stages. Sourced from immuneACCESS, this table was stored by TCRdb with only in-frame sequences that have V and J called. A share of the clones is absent; for the studies checked, an unresolved V gene accounts for under half, and the remainder has no known explanation. V, J and clone size are those of that table, while D and trimming were read from the DNA. In this sample the table shows under 9,000 clones, 70% to 80% of which occur a single time. The top ten constitute under 9% of the sample.

This TCR derives from a person aged 65 to 79 with lung adenocarcinoma. The specimen sequenced was FFPE minimally invasive lung adenocarcinoma tissue. This specimen's cell subset or site label, per the study, means: micro-invasive lung adenocarcinoma (MIA). The chain employs TRBV7-9 and TRBJ2-1, with no confidently assigned D gene. The nucleotides read TGTGCCAGCGGCAATATAAATGAGCAGTTCTTC. Translated, this gives CASGNINEQFF. Here the CDR3 is joined to the reference TRBV7-9 and TRBJ2-1 genes, and the full variable domain is: DTGVSQNPRHKITKRGQNVTFRCDPISEHNRLYWYRQTLGQGPEFLTYFQNEAQLEKSRLLSDRFSAERPKGSFSTLEIQRTEQGDSAMYLCASGNINEQFFGPGTRLTVL.